The subject of this entry is one T cell receptor beta chain. Its specificity is unknown. TCRdb keeps only in-frame clones here, not all; method: immunoSEQ multiplex PCR. Among about 1 million clones listed, under 80% were seen once. The CDR3 is 19 residues long. With V trimmed by 7 bases and J by 3 bases, 22 bases remained unmatched. Germline V gives CDR1 MNHEY, CDR2 SMNVEV (reference sequence). This record comes from a study of shared clonotypes between healthy human individuals. General study results and limits: Limitation of the genetic and exposure-history diversity represented came from the few donors.

The sequenced sample was memory CD4+ T cells sorted from blood. The subset here: CD45RA-negative fraction. This chain connects TRBV27 to TRBJ2-7, with 9 bases fitting TRBD2. The source is a man aged 18 to 29 in good health. CDR3 sequence reads: CASMRDPGLAGHGDYEQYF. CDR3 sequence (DNA): TGTGCCAGCATGAGGGACCCGGGGCTAGCGGGGCATGGGGACTACGAGCAGTACTTC.